Presented here are 25 T cell receptor beta chains from one specimen sequenced in a study of cytomegalovirus exposure and HLA in healthy donors. Primers for the PCR totalled 60 Vbeta and 13 Jbeta. Sequencing used immunoSEQ multiplex PCR; TCRdb keeps in-frame clones, though not all of them. The top ten hold almost 6% of the sample, which has some 130,000 clones, 74% seen once. Sequences were obtained from PBMCs. These receptor sequences come from a woman between 50 and 59 years old in good health and CMV-seropositive.

The table lists this clone with a few counts. The genes are TRBV2 and TRBJ1-5, with D perhaps matching TRBD1 (6 bases). Trimming left V 6 bases short and J 3 bases short, with 12 bases between. The V gene's germline CDR1 is SNHLY and CDR2 FYNNEI. The CDR3 is 14 amino acids. The DNA for the CDR3 is TGTGCCAGCAGCCTAGGACAGAACAATCAGCCCCAGCATTTT. As protein: CASSLGQNNQPQHF.

The sample holds one count of this clone. The V and J genes are TRBV7-6 and TRBJ2-2, with 10 bases matching TRBD2. The CDR3 is 16 residues long. Per germline, CDR1 SGHVS and CDR2 FNYEAQ. The junction had 8 bases not matched to a gene; V was cut back by 3 bases and J by 7 bases. This CDR3 reads CASSFRAGGPDGELFF. Here the CDR3 DNA reads TGTGCCAGCAGCTTTCGAGCGGGGGGGCCAGACGGGGAGCTGTTTTTT.

The chain joins TRBV7-8 to TRBJ2-5; TRBD2 matches 12 bases. This CDR3 region has 19 residues. Germline V gene data show CDR1 as SGHVS and CDR2 as FQNEAQ. With 5 bases clipped from V and 2 bases from J, the junction kept 15 bases outside the gene matches. The DNA for the CDR3 is TGTGCCAGCAGCCAATCCCGACTAGCGGGGGCCGTGGGACAAGAGACCCAGTACTTC. Translation gives CASSQSRLAGAVGQETQYF.

This chain joins TRBV5-1 and TRBJ2-3; 7 bases agree with TRBD2. The CDR3 extends over 15 amino acids. Germline lookup yields CDR1 SGHRS and CDR2 YFSETQ. V lost 1 base, J lost 5 bases, and 7 bases stayed unmatched. In nucleotides, the CDR3 is TGCGCCAGCAGCTTGCGGGGGGTTGGGAGAGATACGCAGTATTTT. This sequence encodes CASSLRGVGRDTQYF.

This clone was counted between two and nine times. The chain carries TRBV18 and TRBJ2-5; maybe TRBD1 (5 bases). The CDR3 spans 15 residues. V lost 3 bases to trimming and J lost 1 base, with 12 bases between them. Germline V CDR1 and CDR2: KGHSH, LQKENI. The CDR3 bases are TGTGCCAGCTCACCTCTTCAGGGATCCCAAGAGACCCAGTACTTC. Translation gives CASSPLQGSQETQYF. The full variable domain, its missing parts supplied by reference TRBV18 and TRBJ2-5, is NAGVMQNPRHLVRRRGQEARLRCSPMKGHSHVYWYRQLPEEGLKFMVYLQKENIIDESGMPKERFSAEFPKEGPSILRIQQVVRGDSAAYFCASSPLQGSQETQYFGPGTRLLVL.

The chain uses TRBV7-9 and TRBJ2-7; D might be TRBD1 (6 bases). V lost 5 bases and J 2 bases, leaving 10 bases between the germline ends. Looked up from germline, CDR1 is SEHNR and CDR2 is FQNEAQ (reference sequence). The CDR3 is 13 amino acids. CDR3 residues: CASSGQPPYEQYF. The DNA of the CDR3 is TGTGCCAGCAGCGGACAGCCCCCCTACGAGCAGTACTTC.

The genes are TRBV30 and TRBJ1-1; maybe TRBD1 (6 bases). V was clipped by 8 bases and J by 5 bases, with 24 bases between them. Germline V gene sequence: CDR1 GTSNPN, CDR2 SVGIG (reference sequence). The CDR3 covers 15 residues. CDR3 sequence reads: CAGQTPGPQGTEAFF. As DNA, the CDR3 is TGTGCCGGGCAAACTCCCGGGCCCCAGGGGACTGAAGCTTTCTTT.

This clone was detected a few times. The V call is TRBV4-3, the J call TRBJ1-2, with 7 bases lining up with TRBD1. The J segment lost 2 bases and the V segment lost 0 bases, leaving 3 bases of the junction unmatched. Germline V gene lookup returns CDR1 LGHNA and CDR2 YSLEER. The CDR3 has 15 residues. The CDR3 protein is CASSQEWTGNYGYTF. Here the CDR3 DNA reads TGCGCCAGCAGCCAAGAATGGACAGGCAACTATGGCTACACCTTC.

V is TRBV27 and J is TRBJ2-1; TRBD1 matches at 8 bases. CDR1 and CDR2 (germline): MNHEY, SMNVEV (reference sequence). This CDR3 spans 11 amino acids. The trim removed 6 bases at V and 14 bases at J, leaving 6 bases unmatched. The CDR3 DNA reads as TGTGCCAGCAGCTCAGACAGGGGAAAGTTCTTC. Translated, it gives CASSSDRGKFF.

This sequence joins TRBV5-8 and TRBJ1-1; possible D gene TRBD1, 6 bases. Trimming cost V 2 bases and J 2 bases, with 16 bases left between them. There are 16 residues in the CDR3. The germline gives CDR1 SGHTS, CDR2 YDEGEE. The CDR3 region is CASSFFSGTLNTEAFF. The CDR3 DNA sequence: TGTGCCAGCAGCTTCTTTTCCGGGACACTCAACACTGAAGCTTTCTTT. Full variable domain (missing parts from reference TRBV5-8 and TRBJ1-1): EAGVTQSPTHLIKTRGQQATLRCSPISGHTSVYWYQQALGLGLQFLLWYDEGEERNRGNFPPRFSGRQFPNYSSELNVNALELEDSALYLCASSFFSGTLNTEAFFGQGTRLTVV.

Comments on this clone: Other DNA sequences from this sample encode an identical CDR3 as well. V usage is TRBV30 and J usage is TRBJ1-6; D is possibly TRBD1 (6 bases). The CDR3 has 13 residues. The germline V and J ends were trimmed by 2 bases and 10 bases, with 12 bases remaining between them. Germline V gives CDR1 GTSNPN, CDR2 SVGIG (reference sequence). The CDR3 nucleotides read TGTGCCTGGAGTTCACAGGGCAACTCACCCCTCCACTTT. Residues: CAWSSQGNSPLHF.

Note on this clone: Within the sample, other DNA sequences also encode this same CDR3. The chain joins TRBV4-1 to TRBJ2-5; tentative D call: TRBD1 (6 bases). Per the germline V gene, CDR1 is MGHRA and CDR2 is YSYEKL. V gave up 0 bases and J gave up 4 bases, with 9 bases separating them. This CDR3 is built from 14 residues. The CDR3, as DNA: TGCGCCAGCAGCCAAGAGGGGGCCAGAGAGACCCAGTACTTC. Residues: CASSQEGARETQYF.

In DNA, the CDR3 is TGTGCCAGCAGCCGCCCCCCGACAGGGGCCACTGAAGCTTTCTTT. Translation: CASSRPPTGATEAFF. This chain joins TRBV7-9 and TRBJ1-1; TRBD1 aligns across 8 bases. The CDR3 covers 15 residues. Germline CDR1 and CDR2: SEHNR and FQNEAQ (reference sequence). The V gene end was trimmed by 5 bases and the J gene end by 4 bases; junction bases not matched to a gene: 9.

V is TRBV15 and J is TRBJ1-4; D may be TRBD1 (6 bases). The CDR3 consists of 13 residues. The V end was cut by 6 bases, the J end by 8 bases, with 13 bases between. Germline values: CDR1 LNHNV, CDR2 YYDKDF (reference sequence). This chain's CDR3 is CATSTGFAEKLFF. As DNA, the CDR3 is TGTGCCACCAGTACAGGGTTCGCGGAAAAACTGTTTTTT.

The J gene is TRBJ1-1, the V gene TRBV11-2; 8 bases are shared with TRBD1. CDR1 is SGHAT and CDR2 is FQNNGV in the germline V gene. The CDR3 consists of 14 residues. After removal of 5 bases from V and 5 bases from J, the junction contained 7 bases not matched to a gene. This CDR3 reads CASSHQGAGTEAFF. CDR3 nucleotides: TGTGCCAGCAGCCACCAGGGGGCTGGGACTGAAGCTTTCTTT.

The V call is TRBV5-4, the J call TRBJ2-5; D perhaps matches TRBD1 (6 bases). The length of the CDR3 is 16 residues. Germline V gives CDR1 SGHNT, CDR2 YYREEE (reference sequence). V gave up 7 bases and J gave up 2 bases, with 21 bases separating them. The CDR3 loop is CASGSGEGGLQETQYF. DNA of the CDR3: TGTGCCAGCGGTTCCGGCGAAGGGGGTTTACAAGAGACCCAGTACTTC.

The J gene is TRBJ1-1, the V gene TRBV10-2; no definite D call. V lost 4 bases to trimming and J lost 2 bases, with 11 bases between them. CDR1 is WSHSY, CDR2 SAAADI, per germline. CDR3 size: 14 residues. In nucleotides, the CDR3 is TGCGCCAGCAGTGGGGCAGGAATCAACACTGAAGCTTTCTTT. Translation gives CASSGAGINTEAFF.

The J gene is TRBJ2-7, the V gene TRBV5-1; TRBD1 is a possible D gene (6 bases). The germline V gene has CDR1 SGHRS and CDR2 YFSETQ. The CDR3 consists of 13 residues. V dropped 2 bases and J dropped 1 base, with 7 bases sitting between them. As DNA, the CDR3 is TGCGCCAGCAGCTTTGACAGGTCCTACGAGCAGTACTTC. It translates to CASSFDRSYEQYF.

About this clone itself: The junction departs from germline at one end; a sequencing error may be responsible. This chain uses TRBV4-1 with TRBJ2-3, with D tentatively TRBD2 (5 bases). In germline, CDR1 is MGHRA, CDR2 YSYEKL. This CDR3 is 16 amino acids long. CDR3 residues: CACSQDQRGSTDTQYF. The CDR3, as DNA: TGCGCCTGCAGCCAAGATCAGCGAGGGAGCACAGATACGCAGTATTTT.

Notes on this clone: An end of the junction does not agree with germline; a read error may underlie this. V usage is TRBV6-1 and J usage is TRBJ1-3; TRBD1 matches 8 bases. CDR1 and CDR2 from the germline V gene are MNHNS and SASEGT. The CDR3 spans 15 residues. The CDR3 is CASREAGTGVNTIYF. CDR3 in DNA: TGTGCCAGCAGGGAAGCCGGGACAGGCGTAAACACCATATATTTT.

The J gene is TRBJ2-7, the V gene TRBV6-5; D perhaps matches TRBD1 (5 bases). V gave up 2 bases and J gave up 6 bases, with 8 bases separating them. The CDR3 spans 12 residues. Germline assignment: CDR1 MNHEY and CDR2 SVGAGI. DNA for the CDR3: TGTGCCAGCAGTTACGACAGTGGCGAGCAGTACTTC. Its protein is CASSYDSGEQYF.

The rearrangement joins TRBV19 to TRBJ2-7, with 8 bases that match TRBD1. The germline CDR1 and CDR2 sequences are LNHDA and SQIVND (reference sequence). There are 15 residues in the CDR3. J was trimmed by 3 bases and V by 5 bases; bases with no gene match: 9. The CDR3 sequence: CASSPIDRGFYEQYF. DNA of the CDR3: TGTGCCAGTAGTCCGATAGACAGGGGTTTCTACGAGCAGTACTTC.

About this clone itself: Other nucleotide sequences in the sample specify the same CDR3. The V gene is TRBV6-4, the J gene TRBJ2-3; TRBD1 aligns across 7 bases. The V gene end was trimmed by 0 bases and the J gene end by 4 bases; junction bases not matched to a gene: 1. The germline gives CDR1 MRHNA, CDR2 SNTAGT. The CDR3 spans 14 residues. The CDR3 region has the DNA TGTGCCAGCAGTGACTCAGGGGGCGCAGATACGCAGTATTTT. Translated, it gives CASSDSGGADTQYF.

The chain has TRBV7-9 and TRBJ2-7; 9 nucleotides align to TRBD2. The germline gives CDR1 SEHNR, CDR2 FQNEAQ (reference sequence). The CDR3 is 16 residues long. The trim removed 4 bases at V and 2 bases at J, leaving 9 bases unmatched. This CDR3 is CASSSWSGGPPYEQYF. The DNA of the CDR3 is TGTGCCAGCAGCTCCTGGAGCGGGGGGCCTCCCTACGAGCAGTACTTC.

The rearrangement uses TRBV10-3 and TRBJ1-2; the D gene is possibly TRBD1 (6 bases). Germline lookup yields CDR1 ENHRY and CDR2 SYGVKD. This CDR3 is 14 amino acids long. V was cut by 4 bases and J by 4 bases, with 13 bases left in between. CDR3 sequence (DNA): TGTGCCATCAGTGTACGGTCAGGGGCCTATGGCTACACCTTC. Translation: CAISVRSGAYGYTF.